These 24 T cell receptor beta chains originate from one sample sequenced in a study of cytomegalovirus exposure and HLA in healthy donors (dated by TCRdb to about 2017). Library construction relied on the immunoSEQ multiplex PCR assay. For the multiplex PCR, a mixture combining 60 forward primers for TCR Vbeta segments and 13 reverse primers for TCR Jbeta segments was used. The table comes from immuneACCESS by way of TCRdb, which keeps in-frame sequences with V and J called. Part of the clones is missing from these tables; in studies checked, under half for an unresolved V gene and the rest for unknown reasons. The table for this sample shows tens of thousands of clones. 6.5% to 10% of the sample lies in the top ten. Sequenced sample: PBMCs. These receptor sequences come from a male donor in good health and CMV-seronegative.

The chain has TRBV30 and TRBJ2-7; no firm D call. CDR3 length: 14 amino acids. Trimming pared 3 bases from V and 7 bases from J, leaving 19 bases between. Germline V gene sequence: CDR1 GTSNPN, CDR2 SVGIG (reference sequence). CDR3 bases: TGTGCCTGGAGAAGGAGTCAGCGAAGCAGAGAGCAGTACTTC. As protein: CAWRRSQRSREQYF.

This chain uses TRBV6-4 with TRBJ2-1, with D uncertain. CDR1 is MRHNA and CDR2 is SNTAGT in the germline V gene. Trimming removed 0 bases from V and 7 bases from J, with 10 bases in between. The CDR3 loop spans 14 amino acids. Written as DNA, the CDR3 is TGTGCCAGCAGTGACTCGTCCCCCATGAATGAGCAGTTCTTC. Translation: CASSDSSPMNEQFF.

The genes are TRBV11-1 and TRBJ2-1; a weak D match, TRBD2 (5 bases). Trimming removed 1 base at V and 7 bases at J, with 11 bases between. The CDR3 totals 14 residues. Germline loops: CDR1 SGHAT, CDR2 FQDESV (reference sequence). CDR3 amino acids: CASSLGKTSNEQFF. In DNA form, the CDR3 reads TGTGCCAGCAGCTTAGGGAAAACTAGTAATGAGCAGTTCTTC.

This rearrangement joins TRBV18 to TRBJ2-3; perhaps TRBD2 as D (5 bases). Germline lookup yields CDR1 KGHSH and CDR2 LQKENI. The CDR3 is 13 amino acids. Trimming took 0 bases from V and 5 from J, leaving 6 bases between them. The CDR3 loop reads CASSPPRVDTQYF. The DNA for the CDR3 is TGTGCCAGCTCACCACCGCGGGTAGATACGCAGTATTTT.

The J gene is TRBJ1-2, the V gene TRBV27; no reliable D call. V was shortened by 5 bases and J by 4 bases, with 14 bases between the two germline ends. Germline V lookup: CDR1 MNHEY, CDR2 SMNVEV (reference sequence). The CDR3 consists of 14 residues. DNA for the CDR3: TGTGCCAGCAGTCCAGTCGGGAGGAGCTATGGCTACACCTTC. It encodes CASSPVGRSYGYTF.

The CDR3: CASSDWTSGRSQETQYF. In nucleotides, the CDR3 is TGTGCCAGCAGCGACTGGACTAGCGGGAGGTCACAAGAGACCCAGTACTTC. The chain uses TRBV7-8 and TRBJ2-5, with 14 bases lining up with TRBD2. The CDR3 consists of 17 residues. V shed 5 bases and J 2 bases; nucleotides not matched to a gene: 7. The germline V gene encodes CDR1 SGHVS and CDR2 FQNEAQ.

Comment on this clone: At one end, the junction sequence differs from germline, possibly due to a read error. The chain couples TRBV7-9 to TRBJ2-7, with 7 bases identical to TRBD1. The CDR3 runs to 13 residues. In germline, CDR1 is SEHNR, CDR2 FQNEAQ (reference sequence). The CDR3 coding sequence is TGTACCAGCAGCTTATCTGACAGGGCCGAGCAGTACTTC. Translation gives CTSSLSDRAEQYF.

The genes are TRBV11-2 and TRBJ1-5; D might be TRBD1 (6 bases). Trimming cost V 5 bases and J 4 bases, with 15 bases left between them. The V gene's germline CDR1 is SGHAT and CDR2 FQNNGV. The CDR3 contains 15 residues. CDR3 protein: CASSRDGQLNQPQHF. The CDR3 nucleotides are TGTGCCAGCAGCCGGGATGGACAGTTAAATCAGCCCCAGCATTTT.

Details on this clone: At one of its ends the junction is not consistent with the germline gene, which may arise from a read error. The chain carries TRBV7-7 and TRBJ2-2; 12 bases are a match to TRBD2. The CDR3 length is 18 residues. The V gene's germline CDR1 is SSHAT and CDR2 FNYEAQ (reference sequence). The CDR3 nucleotides are TGTGCTAGCAGCTCTCAACTAGCGGGAGGTAGCTACACCGGGGAGCTGTTTTTT. It translates to CASSSQLAGGSYTGELFF.

CDR3 in DNA: TGTGCCAGCAGTCTCACATATAGCAATCAGCCCCAGCATTTT. Its translation: CASSLTYSNQPQHF. The rearrangement uses TRBV2 and TRBJ1-5; D unclear. The CDR3 is 14 residues long. The germline V and J ends were trimmed by 5 bases and 0 bases, with 8 bases remaining between them. Germline CDR1 and CDR2: SNHLY and FYNNEI.

The genes are TRBV10-3 and TRBJ1-4, with D unresolved. With 8 bases removed from V and 6 bases from J, the gap between germline ends came to 13 bases. Germline loops: CDR1 ENHRY, CDR2 SYGVKD. CDR3 size: 13 residues. The CDR3 is CAIGGRPDEKLFF. The DNA of the CDR3 is TGTGCCATCGGAGGGCGGCCGGATGAAAAACTGTTTTTT.

V and J are TRBV5-1 and TRBJ2-1; the match to TRBD2 covers 8 bases. Germline loops: CDR1 SGHRS, CDR2 YFSETQ. This CDR3 has 14 amino acids. Trimming removed 6 bases from V and 4 bases from J; junction bases left unmatched: 6. CDR3 nucleotides: TGCGCCAGCAAGATAACTAGCGGATACAATGAGCAGTTCTTC. Protein product: CASKITSGYNEQFF.

CDR3 nucleotides: TGTGCCAGCAGTTTGTCGCGAGGGGGGGCTGAAGCTTTCTTT. Amino acid sequence: CASSLSRGGAEAFF. V usage is TRBV27 and J usage is TRBJ1-1, with D maybe TRBD1 (6 bases). Trimming removed 3 bases from V and 6 bases from J, with 14 bases in between. Germline V gives CDR1 MNHEY, CDR2 SMNVEV (reference sequence). This CDR3 is built from 14 residues.

The chain couples TRBV7-8 to TRBJ2-7; 9 bases align to TRBD1. Trimming removed 5 bases from V and 6 bases from J; junction bases left unmatched: 11. This CDR3 is built from 15 residues. CDR1 is SGHVS, CDR2 FQNEAQ, per germline. CDR3 amino acids: CASSPYPGQGSEQYF. As DNA, the CDR3 is TGTGCCAGCAGCCCATACCCGGGACAGGGAAGCGAGCAGTACTTC.

The chain links TRBV6-5 to TRBJ1-1, with 9 bases that match TRBD1. Germline CDR1 is MNHEY and CDR2 is SVGAGI. J was trimmed by 6 bases and V by 4 bases; bases with no gene match: 9. This CDR3 spans 15 amino acids. The CDR3 DNA sequence: TGTGCCAGCAGTTGGGGACAGGGAGGTTCGGCTGAAGCTTTCTTT. Its protein product is CASSWGQGGSAEAFF.

The V call is TRBV6-5, the J call TRBJ1-5, with unresolved D. CDR3 size: 13 residues. Per the germline V gene, CDR1 is MNHEY and CDR2 is SVGAGI. V was pared by 6 bases and J by 1 base, with 7 bases between. CDR3 loop: CASSQQSNQPQHF. The CDR3 region has the DNA TGTGCCAGCAGCCAACAAAGCAATCAGCCCCAGCATTTT.

J is TRBJ2-1 and V is TRBV5-4, with D possibly TRBD2 on 6 matching bases. Trimming shortened V by 3 bases and J by 0 bases, and 10 bases separated the two germline ends. The CDR3 runs 15 residues. Germline V gene data show CDR1 as SGHNT and CDR2 as YYREEE (reference sequence). CDR3 sequence: CASSSLGGSYNEQFF. The CDR3, as DNA: TGTGCCAGCAGCTCCCTGGGAGGCTCCTACAATGAGCAGTTCTTC. Together with reference TRBV5-4 and TRBJ2-1, the CDR3 gives the full variable domain: ETGVTQSPTHLIKTRGQQVTLRCSSQSGHNTVSWYQQALGQGPQFIFQYYREEENGRGNFPPRFSGLQFPNYSSELNVNALELDDSALYLCASSSLGGSYNEQFFGPGTRLTVL.

This clone registers medium-sized (0.01 to 0.1%) by frequency. The gene calls are TRBV6-4 and TRBJ1-4; no definite D call. Per germline, CDR1 MRHNA and CDR2 SNTAGT. The CDR3 runs to 14 residues. V gave up 2 bases and J gave up 13 bases, with 17 bases separating them. The CDR3 protein is CASSDTYSTGLLFF. CDR3 sequence (DNA): TGTGCCAGCAGTGACACCTACTCGACCGGGTTACTGTTTTTT.

The J gene is TRBJ2-5, the V gene TRBV25-1, with D perhaps matching TRBD2 (5 bases). Germline CDR1 MGHDK, CDR2 SYGVNS. V was shortened by 8 bases and J by 1 base, with 17 bases between the two germline ends. The CDR3 totals 15 residues. DNA of the CDR3: TGTGCCAGCTCCCCCCCTGCGGGCGGCCAAGAGACCCAGTACTTC. Translated: CASSPPAGGQETQYF.

The chain employs TRBV1 and TRBJ1-6. TRBV1 is termed a pseudogene. The length of the CDR3 is 15 residues. The CDR3 DNA is TGCACCAGCAGACCCAATCCAAAACCCGGGTCACCCCTCCACTTT. Residues: CTSRPNPKPGSPLHF.

The rearrangement links TRBV6-4 to TRBJ2-1; 11 nucleotides agree with TRBD1. CDR1 MRHNA and CDR2 SNTAGT come from the germline V gene. CDR3 length: 14 amino acids. The V gene end was trimmed by 2 bases and the J gene end by 6 bases; junction bases not matched to a gene: 0. The CDR3 region is CASSDGTGGNEQFF. The CDR3 DNA is TGTGCCAGCAGTGACGGGACAGGGGGCAATGAGCAGTTCTTC.

A word on this clone: One end of the junction varies from germline; a read error may be responsible. V usage is TRBV5-6 and J usage is TRBJ1-2; the D gene is possibly TRBD1 (5 bases). Germline lookup yields CDR1 SGHDT and CDR2 YYEEEE. This CDR3 contains 14 residues. DNA for the CDR3: TGTGCCAGCAGCTTGAGGGACGGGGGTTATGGCCACACCTTC. Protein product: CASSLRDGGYGHTF.

The V call is TRBV5-5, the J call TRBJ2-1, with TRBD2 as a possible D gene (5 bases). CDR1 SGHKS and CDR2 YYEKEE come from the germline V gene (reference sequence). The CDR3 extends over 15 amino acids. V lost 0 bases to trimming and J lost 0 bases, with 7 bases between them. The CDR3 loop reads CASSLGESSYNEQFF. CDR3 DNA sequence: TGTGCCAGCAGCTTGGGGGAGAGCTCCTACAATGAGCAGTTCTTC.

The DNA for the CDR3 is TGTGCCAGCAGCGTAGGGCGGGATCTCTCTGGAAACACCATATATTTT. The encoded protein is CASSVGRDLSGNTIYF. The rearrangement joins TRBV9 to TRBJ1-3; D remains ambiguous. The CDR3 spans 16 residues. The V gene lost 0 bases and the J gene lost 0 bases, with 10 bases spanning the gap. Germline V CDR1 and CDR2: SGDLS, YYNGEE.